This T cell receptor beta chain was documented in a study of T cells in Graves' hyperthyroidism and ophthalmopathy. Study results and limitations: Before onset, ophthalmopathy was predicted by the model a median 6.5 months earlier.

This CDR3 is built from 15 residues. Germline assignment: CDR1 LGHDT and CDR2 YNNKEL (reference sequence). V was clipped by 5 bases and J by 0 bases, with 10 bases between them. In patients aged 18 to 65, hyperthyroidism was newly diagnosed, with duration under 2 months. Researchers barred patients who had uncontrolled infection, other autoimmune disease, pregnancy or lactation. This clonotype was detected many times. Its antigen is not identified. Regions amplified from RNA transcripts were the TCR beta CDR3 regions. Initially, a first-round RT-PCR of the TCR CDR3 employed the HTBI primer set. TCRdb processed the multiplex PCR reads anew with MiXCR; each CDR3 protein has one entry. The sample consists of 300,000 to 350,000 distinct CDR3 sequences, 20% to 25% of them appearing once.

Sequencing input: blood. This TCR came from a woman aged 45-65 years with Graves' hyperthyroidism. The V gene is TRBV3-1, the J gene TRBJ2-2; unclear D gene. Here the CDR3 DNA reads TGTGCCAGCAGCGCCCGGGCGTCGAACACCGGGGAGCTGTTTTTT. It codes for CASSARASNTGELFF. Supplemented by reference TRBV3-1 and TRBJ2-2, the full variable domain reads DTAVSQTPKYLVTQMGNDKSIKCEQNLGHDTMYWYKQDSKKFLKIMFSYNNKELIINETVPNRFSPKSPDKAHLNLHINSLELGDSAVYFCASSARASNTGELFFGEGSRLTVL.